Listed below are T cell receptor beta chains from one sample, sequenced in a study of beta chain features in type 1 diabetes. The repertoire was sequenced with immunoSEQ multiplex PCR; TCRdb's copy has only in-frame clones and lacks some. The sample shows about 620,000 clones, around 16% of them seen only once. Sequencing used naive CD4+ T cells from blood. These receptors were taken from a man aged 18 to 29 in good health. Each CDR3 is given with its conserved first and last residue. A D gene is named only where the DNA matches it firmly. Not all rows give a size; the values are once, few, many and, for expanded clones, a class.

clone_size,d_call,v_call,j_call,cdr3_length,cdr3_nt,cdr3_aa
few,-,TRBV28,TRBJ1-1,12,TGTGCCAGCAAGTTTGAATACACTGAAGCTTTCTTT,CASKFEYTEAFF
-,-,TRBV6-9,TRBJ1-5,15,TGTGCCAGCAACCAACGACAGCTTCAAAATCAGCCCCAGCATTTT,CASNQRQLQNQPQHF
many,-,TRBV27,TRBJ2-7,13,TGTGCCAGCAGTTCCATGTTTTCCTACGAGCAGTACTTC,CASSSMFSYEQYF
-,TRBD2,TRBV4-2,TRBJ2-7,19,TGTGCCAGCAGCCAAGATGACGCTAGCGGGAGGGCCGTATCCTACGAGCAGTACTTC,CASSQDDASGRAVSYEQYF
few,TRBD2,TRBV7-3,TRBJ2-1,17,TGTGCCAGCAGCTTACGGGGTAGCGGGGGATTCTACAATGAGCAGTTCTTC,CASSLRGSGGFYNEQFF
-,-,TRBV5-1,TRBJ2-1,15,TGCGCCAGCAGCTTGGGAGGGGCGAGCTACAATGAGCAGTTCTTC,CASSLGGASYNEQFF
few,-,TRBV28,TRBJ2-5,11,TGTGCCACCGACGGGAAGGAGACCCAGTACTTC,CATDGKETQYF
few,-,TRBV7-6,TRBJ2-6,14,TGTGCCAGCAGCGACAGGTCCGGGGCCAACGTCCTGACTTTC,CASSDRSGANVLTF
-,-,TRBV30,TRBJ2-7,15,TGTGCCTGGAGGAAGTGGGCAGGGCGGACCTACGAGCAGTACTTC,CAWRKWAGRTYEQYF
few,TRBD1,TRBV28,TRBJ1-5,19,TGTGCCAGCAGTCCCATCGGGACAGGGGCAGGCGGGAGCAATCAGCCCCAGCATTTT,CASSPIGTGAGGSNQPQHF
-,TRBD2,TRBV7-6,TRBJ2-1,16,TGTGCCAGCAGGCCCATGCGGGGGGCTTATTCCAATGAGCAGTTCTTC,CASRPMRGAYSNEQFF
-,TRBD1,TRBV18,TRBJ1-1,14,TGTGCCAGCTCACCAGGACAGGGTCGGTCTGAAGCTTTCTTT,CASSPGQGRSEAFF
few,-,TRBV4-3,TRBJ2-2,15,TGCGCCAGCAGCCGGGCCGCAGGGGCAGCCGGGGAGCTGTTTTTT,CASSRAAGAAGELFF
-,-,TRBV7-3,TRBJ1-1,16,TGTGCCAGCAGCTTAATGGGGGGGACCCCCACGAACGGAGCTTTCTTT,CASSLMGGTPTNGAFF
-,-,TRBV5-4,TRBJ2-7,13,TGTGCCAGCAGCTTGGACCCGGAGGGCGAGCAGTACTTC,CASSLDPEGEQYF
-,-,TRBV19,TRBJ2-2,13,TGTGCCAGTAGTAACACGAACACCGGGGAGCTGTTTTTT,CASSNTNTGELFF
few,-,TRBV7-9,TRBJ2-7,14,TGTGCCAGCAGCTTCGGGACTCGCCTCTACGAGCAGTACTTC,CASSFGTRLYEQYF
few,-,TRBV7-9,TRBJ1-1,19,TGTGCCAGCAGGACATACGGGACACTCGGAGGGGGTATGAACACTGAAGCTTTCTTT,CASRTYGTLGGGMNTEAFF
few,TRBD2,TRBV7-6,TRBJ2-3,18,TGTGCCAGCAGCTTAGATCTACTAGCGGGGACCGGTAAAGATACGCAGTATTTT,CASSLDLLAGTGKDTQYF
-,TRBD2,TRBV6-5,TRBJ2-7,15,TGTGCCAGCAGTTACGGGCGGGAGGTCTCCTACGAGCAGTACTTC,CASSYGREVSYEQYF
-,-,TRBV4-1,TRBJ1-1,13,TGCGCCAGCAGCCAAGAGAGGGACACTGAAGCTTTCTTT,CASSQERDTEAFF
-,-,TRBV7-2,TRBJ2-1,14,TGTGCCAGCAGCTTAGACAGGGATCACAATGAGCAGTTCTTC,CASSLDRDHNEQFF
-,-,TRBV13,TRBJ1-1,17,TGTGCCAGCAGCTTAGGCCTGCCCAGGGTGTGGAACACTGAAGCTTTCTTT,CASSLGLPRVWNTEAFF
-,TRBD1,TRBV11-3,TRBJ2-5,15,TGTGCCAGCAGCAACGCAATAGGGACAGGAGGGACCCAGTACTTC,CASSNAIGTGGTQYF
few,-,TRBV5-4,TRBJ1-1,16,TGTGCCAGCAGCCCTGGGACCTCTGCGAGGAACACTGAAGCTTTCTTT,CASSPGTSARNTEAFF
-,-,TRBV28,TRBJ1-2,14,TGTGCCAGCAGTTTTAGTGTCAGGGACTATGGCTACACCTTC,CASSFSVRDYGYTF
few,TRBD1,TRBV6-6,TRBJ1-4,14,TGTGCCAGCAGCAATTCCGGGACAGTCGGAAAACTGTTTTTT,CASSNSGTVGKLFF
few,TRBD1,TRBV28,TRBJ1-1,14,TGTGCCAGCAGTCTGTCCAGGGGGCGGACTGAAGCTTTCTTT,CASSLSRGRTEAFF
-,-,TRBV4-3,TRBJ2-3,15,TGCGCCAGCAGCCAAGATGTTTCTAGCGCTGGCCGACAGTATTTT,CASSQDVSSAGRQYF
few,-,TRBV4-1,TRBJ2-7,17,TGCGCCAGCAGCCCCCGCCCCCCGGGGCAGAGCTCCTACGAGCAGTACTTC,CASSPRPPGQSSYEQYF
many,-,TRBV28,TRBJ2-3,11,TGTGCCAGCAGTTCTCCTAATACGCAGTATTTT,CASSSPNTQYF
few,-,TRBV4-3,TRBJ1-2,15,TGCGCCAGCAGCCAAGATACAGGGATAGGGTATGGCTACACCTTC,CASSQDTGIGYGYTF
-,-,TRBV4-1,TRBJ2-3,14,TGCGCCAGCAGCCAAGAACCCCGGGGAGATACGCAGTATTTT,CASSQEPRGDTQYF
-,TRBD1,TRBV2,TRBJ2-7,12,TGTGCCAGCAGTGTAGGGGGCGGTGAGCAGTACTTC,CASSVGGGEQYF
-,TRBD1,TRBV27,TRBJ2-6,14,TGTGCCAGCAGTTTATGGGACAGGGGAAACGTCCTGACTTTC,CASSLWDRGNVLTF
few,-,TRBV9,TRBJ1-1,14,TGTGCCAGCAGCGTAGCACAGGTGGCGGCTGAAGCTTTCTTT,CASSVAQVAAEAFF
-,-,TRBV9,TRBJ2-1,13,TGTGCCAGCAGCCCAGCCGGGGGCTTAGAGCAGTTCTTC,CASSPAGGLEQFF
-,-,TRBV11-2,TRBJ1-5,13,TGTGCCAGCAGCTTAGTGGGGAATCAGCCCCAGCATTTT,CASSLVGNQPQHF
few,-,TRBV5-1,TRBJ2-7,13,TGCGCCAGCAAGGACCTCCTATCGTACGAGCAGTACTTC,CASKDLLSYEQYF
few,-,TRBV18,TRBJ2-2,15,TGTGCCAGCTCACCAGGCCAGGGGAACACCGGGGAGCTGTTTTTT,CASSPGQGNTGELFF
few,TRBD1,TRBV7-2,TRBJ1-1,14,TGTGCCAGCAGCTTGGGACAGCGGGACACTGAAGCTTTCTTT,CASSLGQRDTEAFF